This T cell receptor beta chain originates from a study of control samples from healthy donors and cancer patients. The CDR3 has 15 residues. The germline V and J ends were trimmed by 7 bases and 0 bases, with 15 bases remaining between them. CDR1 and CDR2 (germline): SGHTA, FQGTGA. TCRdb keeps only in-frame clones here, not all; method: immunoSEQ multiplex PCR. Here the sample spans about 51,000 clones, about 80% being singletons. The material sequenced was blood. The TCR comes from a man aged 65-85 years in good health. The chain is built from TRBV7-3 and TRBJ2-5; D perhaps matches TRBD2 (7 bases). CDR3 loop: CASTQGSGDQETQYF. The DNA for the CDR3 is TGTGCCAGCACCCAGGGGAGCGGGGACCAAGAGACCCAGTACTTC.